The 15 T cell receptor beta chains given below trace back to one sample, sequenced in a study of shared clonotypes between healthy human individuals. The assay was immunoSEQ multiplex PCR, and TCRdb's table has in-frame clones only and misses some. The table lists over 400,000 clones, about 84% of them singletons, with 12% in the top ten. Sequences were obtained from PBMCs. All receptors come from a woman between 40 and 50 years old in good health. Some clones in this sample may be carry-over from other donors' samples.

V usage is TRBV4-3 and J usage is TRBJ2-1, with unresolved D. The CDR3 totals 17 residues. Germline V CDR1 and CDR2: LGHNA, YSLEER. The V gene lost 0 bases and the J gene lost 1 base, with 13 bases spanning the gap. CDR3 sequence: CASSQDSSWGSYNEQFF. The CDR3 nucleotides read TGCGCCAGCAGCCAAGACAGTAGTTGGGGATCCTACAATGAGCAGTTCTTC.

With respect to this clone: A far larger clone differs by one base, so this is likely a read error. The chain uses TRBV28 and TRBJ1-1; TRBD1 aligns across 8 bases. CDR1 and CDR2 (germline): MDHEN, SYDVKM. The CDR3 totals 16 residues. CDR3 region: CAGSFGQGLDYTEAFF. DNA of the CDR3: TGTGCCGGCAGTTTCGGACAGGGCTTAGATTACACTGAAGCTTTCTTT.

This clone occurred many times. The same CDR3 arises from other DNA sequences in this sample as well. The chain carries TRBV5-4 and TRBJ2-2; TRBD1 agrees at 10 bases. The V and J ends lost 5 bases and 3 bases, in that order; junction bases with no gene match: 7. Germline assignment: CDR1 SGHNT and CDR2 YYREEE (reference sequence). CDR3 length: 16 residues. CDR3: CASSPADRGYTGELFF. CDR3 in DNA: TGTGCCAGCAGTCCAGCGGACAGGGGGTACACCGGGGAGCTGTTTTTT.

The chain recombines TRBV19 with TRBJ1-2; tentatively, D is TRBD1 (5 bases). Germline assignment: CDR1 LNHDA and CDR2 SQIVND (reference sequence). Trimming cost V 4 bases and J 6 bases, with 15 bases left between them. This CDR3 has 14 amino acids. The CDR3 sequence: CASSNFMGTDGYTF. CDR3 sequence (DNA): TGTGCCAGTAGTAACTTCATGGGGACTGATGGCTACACCTTC.

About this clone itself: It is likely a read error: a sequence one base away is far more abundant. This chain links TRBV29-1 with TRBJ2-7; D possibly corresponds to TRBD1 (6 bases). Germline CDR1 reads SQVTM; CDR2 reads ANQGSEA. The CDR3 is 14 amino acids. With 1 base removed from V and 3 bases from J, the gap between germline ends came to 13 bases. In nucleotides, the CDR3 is TGCAGCGTTGAAGGGGAAAGGGGGATCTACGAGCAGTACTTC. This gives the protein CSVEGERGIYEQYF.

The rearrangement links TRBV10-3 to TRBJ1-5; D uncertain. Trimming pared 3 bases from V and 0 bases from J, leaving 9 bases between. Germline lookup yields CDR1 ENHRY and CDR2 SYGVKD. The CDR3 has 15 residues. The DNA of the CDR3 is TGTGCCATCAGTGATCCGGGTTATAGCAATCAGCCCCAGCATTTT. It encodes CAISDPGYSNQPQHF.

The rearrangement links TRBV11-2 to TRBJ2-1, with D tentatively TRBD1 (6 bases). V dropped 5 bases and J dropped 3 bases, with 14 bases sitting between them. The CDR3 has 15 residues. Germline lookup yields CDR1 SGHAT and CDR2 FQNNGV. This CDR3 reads CASSRRGVDYNEQFF. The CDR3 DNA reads TGTGCCAGCAGCCGCAGGGGTGTTGACTACAATGAGCAGTTCTTC.

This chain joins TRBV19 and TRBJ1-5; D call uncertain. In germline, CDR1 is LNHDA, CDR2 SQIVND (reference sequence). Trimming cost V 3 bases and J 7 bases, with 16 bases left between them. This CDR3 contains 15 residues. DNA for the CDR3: TGTGCCAGTAGTATTGGGAGGCTGGGAGGGCAGCCCCAGCATTTT. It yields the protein CASSIGRLGGQPQHF.

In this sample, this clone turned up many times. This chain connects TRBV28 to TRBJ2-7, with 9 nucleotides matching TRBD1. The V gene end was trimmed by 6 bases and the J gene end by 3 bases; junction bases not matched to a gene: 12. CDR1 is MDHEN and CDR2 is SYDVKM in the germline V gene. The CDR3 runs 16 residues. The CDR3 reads CASSSSGGQGFYEQYF. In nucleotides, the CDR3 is TGTGCCAGCAGCTCTTCCGGGGGACAGGGCTTCTACGAGCAGTACTTC.

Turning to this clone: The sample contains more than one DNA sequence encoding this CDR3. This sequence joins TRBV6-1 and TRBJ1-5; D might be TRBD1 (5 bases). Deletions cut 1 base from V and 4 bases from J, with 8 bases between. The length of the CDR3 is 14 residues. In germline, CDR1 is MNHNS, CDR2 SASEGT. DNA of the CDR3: TGTGCCAGCAGTGAAGTTTGGGGGAATCAGCCCCAGCATTTT. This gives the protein CASSEVWGNQPQHF.

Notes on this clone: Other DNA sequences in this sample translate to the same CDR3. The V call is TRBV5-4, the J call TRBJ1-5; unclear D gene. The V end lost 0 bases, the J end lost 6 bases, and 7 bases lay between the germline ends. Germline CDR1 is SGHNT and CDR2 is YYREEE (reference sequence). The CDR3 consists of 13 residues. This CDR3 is CASSLGGSQPQHF. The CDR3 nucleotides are TGTGCCAGCAGCTTGGGGGGATCTCAGCCCCAGCATTTT.

The CDR3 DNA reads as TGCGCCAGCAAGGCGGGCGATCATCATGAGCAGTTCTTC. This encodes CASKAGDHHEQFF. This chain links TRBV5-1 with TRBJ2-1, with D maybe TRBD2 (5 bases). The CDR3 loop spans 13 amino acids. Germline loops: CDR1 SGHRS, CDR2 YFSETQ. With 6 bases removed from V and 8 bases from J, the gap between germline ends came to 15 bases.

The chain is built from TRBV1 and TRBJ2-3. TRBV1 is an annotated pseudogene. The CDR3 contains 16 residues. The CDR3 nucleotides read TGCACCAGCAGCCAAGATGGGCTAGGACGCACAGATACGCAGTATTTT. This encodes CTSSQDGLGRTDTQYF.

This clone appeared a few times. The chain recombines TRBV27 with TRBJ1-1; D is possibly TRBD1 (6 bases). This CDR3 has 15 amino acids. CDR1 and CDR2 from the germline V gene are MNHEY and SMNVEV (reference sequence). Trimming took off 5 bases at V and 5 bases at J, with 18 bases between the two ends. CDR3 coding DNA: TGTGCCAGCAGTCCAAGACCAGGGGAAGGAACTGAAGCTTTCTTT. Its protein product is CASSPRPGEGTEAFF.

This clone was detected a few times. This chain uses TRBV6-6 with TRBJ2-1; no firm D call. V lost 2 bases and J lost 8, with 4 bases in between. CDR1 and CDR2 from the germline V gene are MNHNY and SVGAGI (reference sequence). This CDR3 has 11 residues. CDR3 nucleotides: TGTGCCAGCAGTTACGTTGATGAGCAGTTCTTC. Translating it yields CASSYVDEQFF.